This TCR beta chain derives from a study of OX40 agonist ivuxolimab in advanced cancers. For context, the study as a whole: The costimulatory receptor OX40 (CD134) was targeted by ivuxolimab, a fully human IgG2 agonistic monoclonal antibody. Patients were allowed to have had prior anti-PD-1, anti-PD-L1 or anti-CTLA-4 therapy, and 40% of the dose-escalation patients had previously received checkpoint inhibitors. Among the roughly 52 dose-escalation patients, about 20 had hepatocellular carcinoma, approximately 15 melanoma, 9 renal cell carcinoma and 9 head and neck cancer. Peripheral TCRbeta sequencing was intended to test whether TCR sequence diversity was altered and clonal T-cell expansion was caused by ivuxolimab. Partial responses occurred in three dose-escalation patients, of whom one had hepatocellular carcinoma and two had cutaneous melanoma. Intravenous ivuxolimab was administered to patients every 2 weeks at six dose levels: 0.01, 0.1, 0.3, 1.5, 3 and 10 mg/kg. The paper describes the monotherapy dose-escalation part (N of about 52 patients) of the phase I trial of ivuxolimab. The dose-escalation cohort was roughly 80% male with a mean age of approximately 60 years, ranging from roughly 20 to 80. What the work shows at the level of the full study, not this receptor alone: On average, CD8+ T cells showed more expanded clones than CD4+ T cells after ivuxolimab. At doses of 0.1 to 3.0 mg/kg, clonal expansion of both CD4+ and CD8+ T cells in blood was seen between baseline and week 6. Low levels of normalized T-cell clonal expansion were also seen in some patients who did not respond. In the 0.1-3.0 mg/kg groups, partial responders were among the patients with the lowest normalized peripheral clonal expansion, particularly in CD8+ T cells. The antigen specificity of the clonally expanded peripheral T cells was not determined.

The trial excluded patients who had a history of autoimmune disease or who were on systemic immunosuppression. Peripheral blood for TCR sequencing was collected from all dose cohorts at baseline, on cycle 4 day 1, and on cycle 7 day 1. The samples were drawn from a first-in-human, open-label, multicenter phase I dose-escalation trial of ivuxolimab. Adults with locally advanced or metastatic melanoma, renal cell, hepatocellular, or head and neck squamous cell carcinoma were enrolled in the trial. CD4+ and CD8+ T cells were sorted separately from peripheral blood before TCR sequencing. V is cut back by 5 bases and J by 2 bases, with 9 bases in the junction unmatched. According to the germline V gene, CDR1 reads MDHEN and CDR2 reads SYDVKM. The CDR3 sequence holds 16 residues, the cysteine and phenylalanine included. Only CDR3 DNA is held: 48 bases, read in frame from base 1. For sequencing of the TCRbeta CDR3 region, genomic DNA was extracted from the sorted cells. The immunoSEQ Assay was used for sequencing of TCRbeta CDR3 regions. TCRdb provides this immuneACCESS table in a form limited to in-frame rearrangements. Some clones are lacking; in checked studies, under half of them reflect an unresolved V gene, and why the rest are absent is not known. The table for this sample lists around 19,000 clones; over 80% of them were counted only once. About 49% of the sample belongs to the ten largest clones.

This clone was detected once. Its antigen remains unidentified. Base quality data are lacking; no much larger clone is found one base away. Specimen: CD4+ or CD8+ T cells sorted from blood, collected in a trial of the OX40 agonist ivuxolimab. This TCR came from an adult with an advanced solid tumor such as melanoma, head and neck, liver or kidney cancer. The rearranged segments are TRBV28 and TRBJ2-5, with 9 junctional bases fitting TRBD1. Here the CDR3 is given as CASSQRQGEAQETQYF. The DNA is TGTGCCAGCAGTCAGCGACAGGGGGAGGCACAAGAGACCCAGTACTTC.